This T cell receptor beta chain was observed in a study of early stage breast cancer tumors listed by TCRdb under 2017. Regarding the research as a whole: Of the roughly 15 invasive breast tumors, roughly eleven were found to be estrogen receptor-positive, progesterone receptor-positive and HER2-negative. About 65% of the 12 ER+/PR+/HER2- tumors were invasive ductal carcinomas, while the other four were invasive lobular carcinomas. On average, each sample had 8 to 10-fold read coverage. A total of about 2.9 million templates, representing approximately 1,100,000 unique clonotypes, were detected across all samples.

In the case of this clone: Its antigen is still unknown. No much larger clone is present one base from it, and per-base qualities are unavailable.

Two independent genomic DNA replicates were amplified for each sample, with roughly 0.5 ug used for blood and about 1.5 ug for tumor or normal breast. TCRB sequencing of genomic DNA was carried out with the ImmunoSeq Intro kit according to the manufacturer's instructions. For absolute quantification, the roughly 30-cycle multiplex PCR included proprietary primers along with spike-in control sequences. Single-end 150-bp reads were used to sequence an 87-bp fragment spanning the CDR3 plus the flanking V and J genes. Each lane of an Illumina MiSeq using version 3.0 chemistry carried seven multiplexed samples, with two replicates per sample. The original pipeline was this. Raw data were processed with the vendor's proprietary pipeline, and both replicates were merged into a single result per sample. A clonotype was defined as productive rearrangements that share the same V-gene family, CDR3 amino acid sequence and J-gene segment. To compute clonality, the normalized Shannon entropy (Pielou evenness) of TCRB abundances was subtracted from 1. To estimate T cell density, the total number of templates was divided by the input cell count, which was inferred from how much DNA went in. Total repertoire diversity and clonality were estimated with Recon using default parameters. Clonotypes with over 0.1% abundance in tumor and at least 32-fold higher abundance in tumor than in normal breast were defined as tumor-enriched. In TCRdb, the immuneACCESS table is reduced to in-frame sequences with V and J assigned. These tables do not hold every clone; where another copy was compared, an unresolved V gene accounts for under half, and the others remain unexplained. The V and J calls and clone size are taken from that table; D and trimming were inferred from the DNA. This sample lists about 30,000 clones; under 75% were detected once. The ten top clones hold approximately 31% of the sample.

The study profiled bulk TCR beta-chain repertoires in matched peripheral blood, tumor and adjacent normal breast tissue taken from around 15 patients with early-stage breast cancer. Before surgery, roughly 4.5-11 mL of whole blood was collected into EDTA tubes and then processed within 2 hours. Peripheral blood mononuclear cells were isolated by Ficoll-Paque centrifugation in SepMate-50 tubes. For storage in liquid nitrogen, PBMCs were cryopreserved as aliquots of roughly 1.8 to 4.5 million cells in around 90% FBS with around 10% DMSO. Genomic DNA was extracted with the Qiagen AllPrep DNA/RNA Mini kit. Here is what the overall study found, with its caveats: Compared with adjacent normal breast tissue, tumors had around 2.5-fold higher T cell density and higher clonality. Because the cohort was small, a breakdown by tumor subtype could not be done. Chain pairing and functional markers such as CD4, CD8 and FOXP3 were not captured by bulk genomic DNA sequencing of unsorted cells. Repertoires from blood and normal breast were more alike than repertoires from blood and tumor, and in about 90% of the 16 patients, comparing each tissue with blood separated tumor from normal. Enriched TCRB sequences shared across patients were mostly commonly generated sequences, unlikely to play an important role in the tumor microenvironment.

The sequencing input was blood. This receptor was obtained from a person aged 45-60 years with breast cancer.

The CDR3 corresponds to CASSAPNTGELFF. At the DNA level, the sequence is TGTGCCAGCAGCGCCCCGAACACCGGGGAGCTGTTTTTT. The sequence joins TRBV9 to TRBJ2-2; the D gene cannot be named for sure. The CDR3 has 13 amino acids, counting the end cysteine and phenylalanine. The DNA shown is the 39-base CDR3, in frame from base 1. The V and J ends are trimmed by 3 bases and 0 bases, leaving 3 bases between them. CDR1 SGDLS and CDR2 YYNGEE were looked up in the germline V gene.